Listed below are T cell receptor beta chains from one sample, sequenced in a study of T cell responses to AZD1222 COVID-19 vaccine. The data were produced by immunoSEQ multiplex PCR, yet TCRdb's version contains in-frame clones alone and is incomplete. Among tens of thousands of clones listed, about 89% were seen once. Here the sequenced sample was peripheral blood, taken on day 0 of AZD1222 vaccination. The receptors shown here come from an adult in good health. Both conserved end residues are part of each CDR3. Fields, in order: clone size, D gene, V gene, J gene, CDR3 protein, CDR3 DNA. The D gene is left open where the match is weak. Part of the rows lack a size; the others show once, few, many or a class for expanded clones.

clone_size: once; d_call: TRBD2; v_call: TRBV9; j_call: TRBJ2-3; cdr3_aa: CASSVVGGMGNTQYF; cdr3_nt: TGTGCCAGCAGCGTAGTCGGGGGGATGGGAAATACGCAGTATTTT
clone_size: NA; d_call: NA; v_call: TRBV25-1; j_call: TRBJ1-4; cdr3_aa: CASMAGTNEKLFF; cdr3_nt: TGTGCCAGCATGGCCGGCACTAATGAAAAACTGTTTTTT
clone_size: NA; d_call: NA; v_call: TRBV30; j_call: TRBJ1-6; cdr3_aa: CAWLDSSSYNSPLHF; cdr3_nt: TGTGCCTGGCTCGACTCAAGCTCCTATAATTCACCCCTCCACTTT
clone_size: once; d_call: NA; v_call: TRBV6-5; j_call: TRBJ1-2; cdr3_aa: CASKGQTGYGYTF; cdr3_nt: TGTGCCAGCAAAGGGCAGACGGGCTATGGCTACACCTTC
clone_size: NA; d_call: NA; v_call: TRBV5-4; j_call: TRBJ2-1; cdr3_aa: CASSPLSGEQFF; cdr3_nt: TGTGCCAGCAGCCCCTTATCGGGTGAGCAGTTCTTC
clone_size: NA; d_call: NA; v_call: TRBV2; j_call: TRBJ1-2; cdr3_aa: CATKQDSNYGYTF; cdr3_nt: TGTGCCACAAAGCAGGATTCTAACTATGGCTACACCTTC
clone_size: NA; d_call: NA; v_call: TRBV30; j_call: TRBJ2-7; cdr3_aa: CAWSPGYEQYF; cdr3_nt: TGTGCCTGGAGTCCGGGGTACGAGCAGTACTTC
clone_size: NA; d_call: NA; v_call: TRBV5-8; j_call: TRBJ2-2; cdr3_aa: CASSFRNTGELFF; cdr3_nt: TGTGCCAGCAGCTTCCGAAACACCGGGGAGCTGTTTTTT
clone_size: NA; d_call: NA; v_call: TRBV5-1; j_call: TRBJ2-5; cdr3_aa: CASSSAWGEGVWETQYF; cdr3_nt: TGCGCCAGCAGTTCCGCCTGGGGAGAAGGGGTATGGGAGACCCAGTACTTC
clone_size: NA; d_call: TRBD2; v_call: TRBV11-3; j_call: TRBJ2-1; cdr3_aa: CASSFAGEVNEQFF; cdr3_nt: TGTGCCAGCAGCTTTGCGGGAGAGGTCAATGAGCAGTTCTTC
clone_size: NA; d_call: TRBD1; v_call: TRBV6-6; j_call: TRBJ1-5; cdr3_aa: CASRGQGVGGNQPQHF; cdr3_nt: TGTGCCAGCAGGGGACAGGGGGTTGGAGGCAATCAGCCCCAGCATTTT
clone_size: NA; d_call: TRBD1; v_call: TRBV9; j_call: TRBJ2-2; cdr3_aa: CASSVSTIGTGGTGELFF; cdr3_nt: TGTGCCAGCAGCGTCTCTACCATCGGGACAGGGGGCACCGGGGAGCTGTTTTTT
clone_size: NA; d_call: TRBD2; v_call: TRBV18; j_call: TRBJ2-7; cdr3_aa: CASSPRGLAGVEQYF; cdr3_nt: TGTGCCAGCTCACCACGGGGACTAGCGGGGGTTGAGCAGTACTTC
clone_size: NA; d_call: NA; v_call: TRBV11-2; j_call: TRBJ2-1; cdr3_aa: CASSLDRRSSRNEQFF; cdr3_nt: TGTGCCAGCAGCTTAGATCGCAGGTCCTCGAGAAATGAGCAGTTCTTC
clone_size: NA; d_call: NA; v_call: TRBV7-8; j_call: TRBJ1-2; cdr3_aa: CASSPTDGGGNYGYTF; cdr3_nt: TGTGCCAGCAGCCCGACTGATGGGGGGGGAAACTATGGCTACACCTTC
clone_size: NA; d_call: NA; v_call: TRBV4-3; j_call: TRBJ1-2; cdr3_aa: CASNDGINYGYTF; cdr3_nt: TGCGCCAGCAACGACGGCATTAACTATGGCTACACCTTC
clone_size: once; d_call: NA; v_call: TRBV14; j_call: TRBJ1-1; cdr3_aa: CASSPVLGSIWGLNTEAFF; cdr3_nt: TGTGCCAGCAGCCCCGTATTGGGAAGCATCTGGGGACTGAACACTGAAGCTTTCTTT
clone_size: NA; d_call: TRBD1; v_call: TRBV4-2; j_call: TRBJ1-1; cdr3_aa: CASSQSGTGDAFF; cdr3_nt: TGTGCCAGCAGCCAGTCCGGGACAGGGGATGCTTTCTTT
clone_size: NA; d_call: NA; v_call: TRBV7-9; j_call: TRBJ2-3; cdr3_aa: CASSPSQGWADTQYF; cdr3_nt: TGTGCCAGCAGCCCTAGTCAAGGGTGGGCAGATACGCAGTATTTT
clone_size: NA; d_call: NA; v_call: TRBV24-1; j_call: TRBJ2-1; cdr3_aa: CATSPRGTDNEQFF; cdr3_nt: TGTGCCACCAGTCCTAGGGGGACGGACAATGAGCAGTTCTTC
clone_size: NA; d_call: NA; v_call: TRBV7-2; j_call: TRBJ2-7; cdr3_aa: CASSFGVGVYEQYF; cdr3_nt: TGTGCCAGCAGCTTTGGGGTTGGCGTTTACGAGCAGTACTTC
clone_size: NA; d_call: NA; v_call: TRBV3-1/TRBV3-2; j_call: TRBJ2-3; cdr3_aa: CASSQGLGQDTQYF; cdr3_nt: TGTGCCAGCAGCCAAGGGCTAGGCCAGGATACGCAGTATTTT
clone_size: NA; d_call: TRBD1; v_call: TRBV4-2; j_call: TRBJ1-2; cdr3_aa: CASSLGQGADNYGYTF; cdr3_nt: TGTGCCAGCAGCCTAGGACAGGGGGCGGATAATTATGGCTACACCTTC
clone_size: NA; d_call: TRBD2; v_call: TRBV5-1; j_call: TRBJ2-1; cdr3_aa: CASSLVLAGSNEQFF; cdr3_nt: TGCGCCAGCAGCTTGGTTCTAGCGGGGTCCAATGAGCAGTTCTTC
clone_size: NA; d_call: TRBD1; v_call: TRBV19; j_call: TRBJ1-6; cdr3_aa: CASRAGTGGSSPLHF; cdr3_nt: TGTGCCAGTAGGGCCGGGACAGGGGGCAGTTCACCCCTCCACTTT
clone_size: once; d_call: NA; v_call: TRBV7-9; j_call: TRBJ2-7; cdr3_aa: CASSLTGISYEQYF; cdr3_nt: TGTGCCAGCAGCTTAACGGGCATCTCCTACGAGCAGTACTTC
clone_size: NA; d_call: NA; v_call: TRBV5-1; j_call: TRBJ2-7; cdr3_aa: CASSFSAGTYEQYF; cdr3_nt: TGCGCCAGCAGCTTCAGTGCAGGGACGTACGAGCAGTACTTC
clone_size: once; d_call: NA; v_call: TRBV29-1; j_call: TRBJ1-2; cdr3_aa: CSVPVPRQAYGYTF; cdr3_nt: TGCAGCGTCCCTGTCCCGAGGCAGGCCTATGGCTACACCTTC
clone_size: NA; d_call: TRBD1; v_call: TRBV12-3/TRBV12-4; j_call: TRBJ1-3; cdr3_aa: CASSFRGADTIYF; cdr3_nt: TGTGCCAGCAGTTTCAGGGGGGCGGACACCATATATTTT
clone_size: NA; d_call: TRBD1; v_call: TRBV28; j_call: TRBJ1-6; cdr3_aa: CASSPSPGGNYNSPLHF; cdr3_nt: TGTGCCAGCAGTCCTTCCCCAGGGGGAAACTATAATTCACCCCTCCACTTT
clone_size: NA; d_call: TRBD1; v_call: TRBV5-5; j_call: TRBJ1-1; cdr3_aa: CASSLLGGLGTEAFF; cdr3_nt: TGTGCCAGCAGCTTGCTAGGGGGCTTAGGTACTGAAGCTTTCTTT
clone_size: NA; d_call: NA; v_call: TRBV14; j_call: TRBJ1-2; cdr3_aa: CASSQSRGPSYGYTF; cdr3_nt: TGTGCCAGCAGCCAAAGTAGGGGACCCTCCTATGGCTACACCTTC